This T cell receptor beta chain was sequenced during a study of early T cells in non-severe SARS-CoV-2 infection. This clonotype was picked up many times. The library protocol tagged individual cDNA molecules with unique molecular identifiers. TCRdb passed the 5' RACE reads through MiXCR, listing each CDR3 protein once. The table includes tens of thousands of distinct CDR3 sequences, about 5.6% detected once. The source of this sequence is an adult who was a healthcare worker with PCR-confirmed SARS-CoV-2 infection or an uninfected control (not recorded which). The specimen sequenced was whole blood.

CDR3 protein: CSATTKPVLVIDAQYF. CDR3 coding DNA: TGCAGTGCTACGACTAAGCCGGTTCTTGTGATCGATGCGCAGTATTTT. This rearrangement joins TRBV20-1 to TRBJ2-3; possible D gene TRBD2, 5 bases. This CDR3 is built from 16 residues. CDR1 and CDR2 (germline): DFQATT, SNEGSKA (reference sequence). V shed 4 bases and J shed 10 bases, with 27 bases lying between them.